The 9 T cell receptor beta chains given below trace back to one sample, sequenced in a study of human T cells and chemical hapten exposure. The time point is: pre-sensitization, week 0. Regarding treatment: therapeutic diphenylcyclopropenone sensitization with weekly scalp DPC. TCRdb used MiXCR to reprocess the RACE reads, holding one entry per CDR3 protein. Among 150,000 to 200,000 distinct CDR3 sequences listed, around 30% were seen once. Sequencing was performed on whole blood, taken in connection with sensitization to the hapten diphenylcyclopropenone (DPC). The receptors come from a woman in her twenties or thirties with alopecia areata. Some clones in this sample may be carry-over from other donors' samples.

The chain employs TRBV7-9 and TRBJ2-7; TRBD1 or TRBD2 may be the D gene (6 bases each). The CDR3 contains 14 residues. Germline V lookup: CDR1 SEHNR, CDR2 FQNEAQ (reference sequence). V lost 9 bases and J 2 bases, leaving 17 bases between the germline ends. CDR3 in amino acids: CASTHGGNTYEQYF. The CDR3, as DNA: TGTGCCAGTACCCACGGGGGCAACACCTACGAGCAGTACTTC.

V is TRBV4-2 and J is TRBJ1-1; D is perhaps TRBD1 (6 bases). The V end lost 2 bases, the J end lost 5 bases, and 12 bases lay between the germline ends. The CDR3 loop spans 14 amino acids. Germline V CDR1 and CDR2: LGHNA, YNFKEQ. CDR3 in DNA: TGTGCCAGCAGCCAACTGGGGGGCTCGACTGAAGCTTTCTTT. Its protein product is CASSQLGGSTEAFF.

In this sample, this clonotype turned up many times. V is TRBV7-9 and J is TRBJ2-7, with TRBD1 matching 9 bases. Per germline, CDR1 SEHNR and CDR2 FQNEAQ (reference sequence). The V segment lost 5 bases and the J segment 2 bases; nucleotides outside the gene matches: 10. The CDR3 is 16 residues long. CDR3 amino acids: CASSPTAGTGTYEQYF. The CDR3 coding sequence is TGTGCCAGCAGCCCAACCGCCGGGACAGGGACCTACGAGCAGTACTTC. The variable domain in full, with the rest retrieved from reference TRBV7-9 and TRBJ2-7, is DTGVSQNPRHKITKRGQNVTFRCDPISEHNRLYWYRQTLGQGPEFLTYFQNEAQLEKSRLLSDRFSAERPKGSFSTLEIQRTEQGDSAMYLCASSPTAGTGTYEQYFGPGTRLTVT.

The chain carries TRBV20-1 and TRBJ2-4; a possible D gene is TRBD2 (6 bases). This CDR3 is built from 14 residues. The germline gives CDR1 DFQATT, CDR2 SNEGSKA (reference sequence). Trimming stripped 6 bases from V and 6 bases from J, with 18 bases between. Written as DNA, the CDR3 is TGCAGTGCCTCAGTCGGAGGGGCCGGAAACATTCAGTACTTC. Encoded protein: CSASVGGAGNIQYF.

This chain uses TRBV7-3 with TRBJ1-1; weak D call: TRBD1 (6 bases). Trimming took 4 bases from V and 1 from J, leaving 7 bases between them. Germline values: CDR1 SGHTA, CDR2 FQGTGA. The length of the CDR3 is 13 residues. CDR3 amino acids: CASSSDRNTEAFF. CDR3 DNA: TGTGCCAGCAGCTCGGACAGGAACACTGAAGCTTTCTTT.

To note about this clonotype: An end of the junction does not agree with germline; a read error may underlie this. The chain uses TRBV20-1 and TRBJ1-2; TRBD1 is a possible D gene (6 bases). This CDR3 comprises 17 residues. Germline assignment: CDR1 DFQATT and CDR2 SNEGSKA (reference sequence). The CDR3, as DNA: TGCAGTGCTGATATGACAGGATCAGGAGAATCTAACTATGGCTTCACCTTC. Translated, it gives CSADMTGSGESNYGFTF.

This clonotype has just a few counts. The V and J genes are TRBV7-9 and TRBJ2-7; maybe TRBD1 (5 bases). This CDR3 comprises 15 residues. Germline loops: CDR1 SEHNR, CDR2 FQNEAQ (reference sequence). V lost 4 bases and J lost 1, with 14 bases in between. Here the CDR3 DNA reads TGTGCCAGCAGCTCGCCGACTGACAGTTCCTACGAGCAGTACTTC. Amino acids: CASSSPTDSSYEQYF.

The chain has TRBV2 and TRBJ1-2; TRBD1 aligns across 8 bases. Germline assignment: CDR1 SNHLY and CDR2 FYNNEI. The CDR3 runs 12 residues. V trimming: 6 bases; J trimming: 12 bases; junction bases outside the gene matches: 9. The CDR3 bases are TGTGCCAGCAGCCCGGGACAGGATTACAACACCTTC. Its protein product is CASSPGQDYNTF.

The table lists this clonotype with a few counts. The chain links TRBV4-3 to TRBJ2-7; 9 bases are shared with TRBD1. Germline-derived CDR1 and CDR2 are LGHNA and YSLEER. CDR3 size: 15 residues. With 3 bases clipped from V and 6 bases from J, the junction kept 9 bases outside the gene matches. The CDR3: CASSQKRTGGAEQYF. CDR3 bases: TGCGCCAGCAGCCAGAAGCGAACAGGGGGCGCCGAGCAGTACTTC.